The 12 T cell receptor beta chains presented below share a single source sample, sequenced in a study of T cell responses to AZD1222 COVID-19 vaccine (TCRdb year 2021). Library prep was done by the immunoSEQ multiplex PCR assay. The source is immuneACCESS, and TCRdb retained only in-frame sequences with V and J called. Part of the clones is not carried over; for the studies checked, unresolved V genes explain less than half of this, and the remainder is unexplained. A total of 200,000 to 250,000 clones appear in this sample, approximately 94% of them only once. The ten most abundant clones make up 1.7% of the sample. The time point tag for this specimen amounts to: about 28 days (+/-7) after the second vaccine dose. The treatment or condition label corresponds to: meningococcal conjugate vaccine given as trial control. The source was peripheral blood, collected 28 days after the second dose of the MenACWY control vaccine. Every receptor here comes from an adult who received the MenACWY meningococcal vaccine as a control.

V and J are TRBV3-1 (or the pseudogene TRBV3-2) and TRBJ1-1, with 7 positions matching TRBD1. CDR1 and CDR2 from the germline V gene are LGHDT and YNNKEL (reference sequence). Trimming took 4 bases from V and 5 from J; bases not matched to a gene: 10. The CDR3 covers 15 residues. The CDR3 DNA reads as TGTGCCAGCAGCCCATTACAGGGGATAGGGACTGAAGCTTTCTTT. Protein: CASSPLQGIGTEAFF.

This clone was counted once. The genes are TRBV2 and TRBJ2-7; the match to TRBD2 covers 8 bases. The germline V gene encodes CDR1 SNHLY and CDR2 FYNNEI. CDR3 size: 15 residues. V was pared by 2 bases and J by 5 bases, with 8 bases of the junction left unmatched. CDR3 DNA: TGTGCCAGCAGTGAATCCCGGGGGGGCGCGAACGAGCAGTACTTC. Protein product: CASSESRGGANEQYF. The variable domain in full, with the rest retrieved from reference TRBV2 and TRBJ2-7, is EPEVTQTPSHQVTQMGQEVILRCVPISNHLYFYWYRQILGQKVEFLVSFYNNEISEKSEIFDDQFSVERPDGSNFTLKIRSTKLEDSAMYFCASSESRGGANEQYFGPGTRLTVT.

V is TRBV5-1 and J is TRBJ2-1; 12 nucleotides line up with TRBD2. The V segment lost 4 bases and the J segment 7 bases; nucleotides outside the gene matches: 9. This CDR3 is built from 16 residues. Germline V lookup: CDR1 SGHRS, CDR2 YFSETQ. CDR3 bases: TGCGCCAGCAGCCCGGTGACTAGCGGGGGAAGTAATGAGCAGTTCTTC. Protein sequence: CASSPVTSGGSNEQFF.

The V gene is TRBV28, the J gene TRBJ1-1; D is perhaps TRBD1 (6 bases). The CDR3 sequence is 14 residues long. V was pared by 8 bases and J by 4 bases, with 17 bases between. Germline CDR1 and CDR2: MDHEN and SYDVKM. This CDR3 reads CASAPLDSRTEAFF. The CDR3 DNA follows: TGTGCCAGCGCCCCTTTGGACAGCCGCACTGAAGCTTTCTTT.

The chain is built from TRBV27 and TRBJ1-2, with D possibly being TRBD1 (5 bases). The germline V and J ends were trimmed by 4 bases and 9 bases, with 15 bases remaining between them. Germline lookup yields CDR1 MNHEY and CDR2 SMNVEV (reference sequence). This CDR3 has 13 residues. CDR3 loop: CASSYAREMSYTF. CDR3 nucleotide sequence: TGTGCCAGCAGTTATGCCAGGGAAATGAGCTACACCTTC.

V gene TRBV11-1 combines with J gene TRBJ1-2, with D perhaps TRBD1 (6 bases). V was cut by 5 bases and J by 3 bases, with 13 bases left in between. The CDR3 contains 14 residues. From germline, CDR1 is SGHAT and CDR2 FQDESV (reference sequence). CDR3: CASSLRGLDYGYTF. DNA for the CDR3: TGTGCCAGCAGCCTCAGGGGTTTGGACTATGGCTACACCTTC.

This chain's CDR3 is CASSASGLAGYEQYF. In nucleotides, the CDR3 is TGTGCCAGTAGTGCCTCCGGACTAGCGGGCTACGAGCAGTACTTC. The chain joins TRBV19 to TRBJ2-7; 11 bases match TRBD2. CDR1 and CDR2 (germline): LNHDA, SQIVND (reference sequence). The junction had 6 bases not matched to a gene; V was cut back by 5 bases and J by 3 bases. The CDR3 has 15 amino acids.

This rearrangement joins TRBV7-9 to TRBJ2-7; 7 nucleotides agree with TRBD1. V trimming: 4 bases; J trimming: 3 bases; junction bases outside the gene matches: 6. CDR3 size: 14 residues. In germline, CDR1 is SEHNR, CDR2 FQNEAQ (reference sequence). The CDR3 DNA sequence: TGTGCCAGCAGCTCTACGACAGGGAACTACGAGCAGTACTTC. It is translated as CASSSTTGNYEQYF.

Worth noting for this clone: Other DNA sequences in the same sample also yield this CDR3. V and J are TRBV28 and TRBJ1-4; 8 bases match TRBD1. Trimming cost V 5 bases and J 3 bases; bases outside gene matches: 5. The CDR3 is made up of 15 amino acids. The V gene's germline CDR1 is MDHEN and CDR2 SYDVKM. CDR3 sequence (DNA): TGTGCCAGCAGTCCCCAGGGGGCTGCTAATGAAAAACTGTTTTTT. Protein sequence: CASSPQGAANEKLFF.

The V call is TRBV4-2, the J call TRBJ2-7; no definite D call. V shed 1 base and J shed 4 bases, with 11 bases lying between them. This CDR3 has 14 residues. Germline-derived CDR1 and CDR2 are LGHNA and YNFKEQ. The CDR3 DNA reads as TGTGCCAGCAGCCAAGCTAACAGCTTGTACGAGCAGTACTTC. This gives the protein CASSQANSLYEQYF.

The chain employs TRBV18 and TRBJ2-2, with D hard to call. The germline CDR1 and CDR2 sequences are KGHSH and LQKENI. V dropped 0 bases and J dropped 1 base, with 9 bases sitting between them. The CDR3 is 16 residues long. The CDR3 nucleotides are TGTGCCAGCTCACCACCGGCGTTTGGGAACACCGGGGAGCTGTTTTTT. It encodes CASSPPAFGNTGELFF.

The V gene is TRBV28, the J gene TRBJ1-2; unclear D gene. Trimming removed 2 bases from V and 4 bases from J, with 11 bases in between. In germline, CDR1 is MDHEN, CDR2 SYDVKM. The length of the CDR3 is 14 residues. The CDR3 coding sequence is TGTGCCAGCAGTTTAGGGCAGGCACCCTATGGCTACACCTTC. Translation gives CASSLGQAPYGYTF.